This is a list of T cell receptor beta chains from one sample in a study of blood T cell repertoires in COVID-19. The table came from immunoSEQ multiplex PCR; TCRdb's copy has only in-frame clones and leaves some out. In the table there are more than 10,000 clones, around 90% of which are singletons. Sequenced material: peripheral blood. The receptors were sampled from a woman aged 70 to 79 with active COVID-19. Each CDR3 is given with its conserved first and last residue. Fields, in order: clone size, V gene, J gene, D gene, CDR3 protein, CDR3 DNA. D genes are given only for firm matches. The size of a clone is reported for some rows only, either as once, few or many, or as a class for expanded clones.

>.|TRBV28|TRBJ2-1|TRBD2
CASTSGTRSSYNEQFF
TGTGCCAGCACCTCCGGGACTAGGAGCTCCTACAATGAGCAGTTCTTC
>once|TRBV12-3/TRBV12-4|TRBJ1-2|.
CASSNTGGYTF
TGTGCCAGCAGCAACACAGGGGGCTACACCTTC
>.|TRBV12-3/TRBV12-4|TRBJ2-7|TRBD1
CASARDRAREQYF
TGTGCCAGCGCCCGGGACAGGGCGAGAGAGCAGTACTTC
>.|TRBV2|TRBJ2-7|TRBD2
CASSVGAGGRAFEQYF
TGTGCCAGCAGTGTTGGGGCCGGCGGGAGGGCTTTCGAGCAGTACTTC
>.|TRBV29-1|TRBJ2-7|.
CSVDMPGGEQYF
TGCAGCGTTGATATGCCTGGCGGGGAGCAGTACTTC
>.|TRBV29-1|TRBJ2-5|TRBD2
CSVRTSGGETQYF
TGCAGCGTACGGACTAGCGGAGGGGAGACCCAGTACTTC
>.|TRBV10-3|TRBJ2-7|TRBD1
CAISEFRDREYEQYF
TGTGCCATCAGTGAATTCCGGGACAGGGAGTACGAGCAGTACTTC
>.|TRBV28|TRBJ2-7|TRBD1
CASTGGSSYEQYF
TGTGCCAGTACAGGGGGGTCCTCCTACGAGCAGTACTTC
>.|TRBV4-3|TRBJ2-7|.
CASSQEAKGGSYEQYF
TGCGCCAGCAGCCAAGAGGCAAAGGGGGGGTCCTACGAGCAGTACTTC
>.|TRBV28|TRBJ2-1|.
CASSSPTVATGEQFF
TGTGCCAGCAGTTCCCCGACGGTAGCGACGGGTGAGCAGTTCTTC
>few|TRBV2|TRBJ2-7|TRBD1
CATRDSLIYEQYF
TGTGCCACCCGGGACAGCCTTATATACGAGCAGTACTTC
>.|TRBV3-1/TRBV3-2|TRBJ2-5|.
CASSQAARRETQYF
TGTGCCAGCAGCCAGGCGGCCCGGAGAGAGACCCAGTACTTC
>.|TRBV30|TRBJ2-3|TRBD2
CAHGGGYTDTQYF
TGTGCCCACGGCGGGGGATACACAGATACGCAGTATTTT
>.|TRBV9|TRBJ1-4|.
CASSVELGAGEKLFF
TGTGCCAGCAGCGTAGAGTTGGGGGCTGGAGAAAAACTGTTTTTT
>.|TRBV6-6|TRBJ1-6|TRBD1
CASSLRDSAYNSPLHF
TGTGCCAGCAGTCTCCGGGACAGTGCGTATAATTCACCCCTCCACTTT
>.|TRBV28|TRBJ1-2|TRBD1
CASSTSGTGNGYTF
TGTGCCAGCAGTACGTCTGGGACAGGGAATGGCTACACCTTC
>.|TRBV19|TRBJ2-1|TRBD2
CASRPLAGSNNEQFF
TGTGCCAGTAGGCCGCTAGCGGGAAGTAACAATGAGCAGTTCTTC
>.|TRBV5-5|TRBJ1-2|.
CASSLATRSDYGYTF
TGTGCCAGCAGCTTGGCTACCCGGTCTGACTATGGCTACACCTTC
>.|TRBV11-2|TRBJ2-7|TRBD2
CASRPGLAGVYEQYF
TGTGCCAGCAGACCAGGACTAGCGGGAGTGTACGAGCAGTACTTC
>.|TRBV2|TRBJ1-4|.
CASMRGKLFF
TGTGCCAGCATGAGGGGGAAACTGTTTTTT
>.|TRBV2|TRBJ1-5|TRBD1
CASILDRYNQPQHF
TGTGCCAGCATTCTGGACAGGTACAATCAGCCCCAGCATTTT
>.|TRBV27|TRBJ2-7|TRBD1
CASSPDRGISYEQYF
TGTGCCAGCAGTCCCGACAGGGGGATCTCCTACGAGCAGTACTTC
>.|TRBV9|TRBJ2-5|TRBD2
CASSVEGSGRSETQYF
TGTGCCAGCAGCGTAGAAGGTAGCGGGAGGTCGGAGACCCAGTACTTC
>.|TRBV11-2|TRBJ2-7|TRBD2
CASSLTSGPYEQYF
TGTGCCAGCAGCCTCACTAGCGGACCCTACGAGCAGTACTTC
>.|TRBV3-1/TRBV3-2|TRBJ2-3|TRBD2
CASSPLAGERDTQYF
TGTGCCAGCAGCCCCTTAGCGGGCGAAAGAGATACGCAGTATTTT
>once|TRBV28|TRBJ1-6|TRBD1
CASTANRDRSPLHF
TGTGCCAGCACCGCCAATAGGGACAGATCACCCCTCCACTTT
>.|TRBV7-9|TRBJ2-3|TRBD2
CASSLGSAGAGSTDTQYF
TGTGCCAGCAGCTTAGGCTCAGCGGGAGCGGGGAGCACAGATACGCAGTATTTT
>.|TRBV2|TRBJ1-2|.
CASSEKSYGYTF
TGTGCCAGCAGTGAGAAGAGCTATGGCTACACCTTC
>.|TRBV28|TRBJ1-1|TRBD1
CASSVTGRTEAFF
TGTGCCAGCAGCGTGACAGGGAGGACTGAAGCTTTCTTT
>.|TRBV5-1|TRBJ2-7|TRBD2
CASSSGTSLYEQYF
TGCGCCAGCAGCTCCGGGACTAGCCTTTACGAGCAGTACTTC
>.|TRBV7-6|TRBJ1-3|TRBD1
CASSLGGRGPESDSGNTIYF
TGTGCCAGCAGCTTAGGGGGCAGGGGGCCGGAATCCGACTCTGGAAACACCATATATTTT
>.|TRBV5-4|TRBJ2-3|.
CASRQGTDTQYF
TGTGCCAGCCGCCAGGGGACAGATACGCAGTATTTT
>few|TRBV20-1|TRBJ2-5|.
CSASSEGVGETQYF
TGCAGTGCTAGTTCCGAAGGGGTCGGGGAGACCCAGTACTTC
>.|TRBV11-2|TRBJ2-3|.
CASSSGGVDTQYF
TGTGCCAGCAGCTCCGGAGGAGTGGATACGCAGTATTTT
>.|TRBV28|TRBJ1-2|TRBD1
CASSNNFYRGGYTF
TGTGCCAGCAGCAACAATTTCTACAGGGGAGGCTACACCTTC
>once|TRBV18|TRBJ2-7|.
CASSPISGQGAYEQYF
TGTGCCAGCTCACCAATTTCGGGACAAGGGGCCTACGAGCAGTACTTC
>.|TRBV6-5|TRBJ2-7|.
CASSHKWGAYEQYF
TGTGCCAGCAGTCACAAGTGGGGGGCCTACGAGCAGTACTTC
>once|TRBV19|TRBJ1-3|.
CASTFGDSTGNTIYF
TGTGCCAGTACTTTTGGGGACTCTACAGGAAACACCATATATTTT
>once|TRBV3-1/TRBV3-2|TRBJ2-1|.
CASTPFPAAEQFF
TGTGCCAGCACCCCTTTTCCTGCGGCGGAGCAGTTCTTC
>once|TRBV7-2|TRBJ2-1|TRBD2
CASSLDSGRASYNEQFF
TGTGCCAGCAGCTTAGATAGCGGGAGGGCCTCCTACAATGAGCAGTTCTTC
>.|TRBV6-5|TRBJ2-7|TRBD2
CASSYVSGSPSYEQYF
TGTGCCAGCAGTTACGTTAGCGGGAGTCCCTCCTACGAGCAGTACTTC
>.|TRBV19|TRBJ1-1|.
CASSSRLGAEAFF
TGTGCCAGTAGTAGTCGGCTCGGGGCTGAAGCTTTCTTT
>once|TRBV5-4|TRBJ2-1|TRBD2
CASSSGGPGSYNEQFF
TGTGCCAGCAGCTCGGGAGGGCCGGGTTCATACAATGAGCAGTTCTTC
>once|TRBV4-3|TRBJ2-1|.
CASSQDWTGEGNEQFF
TGCGCCAGCAGCCAAGATTGGACGGGAGAGGGCAATGAGCAGTTCTTC
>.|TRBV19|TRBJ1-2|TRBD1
CASSSRTGTGYGYTF
TGTGCCAGTAGTAGCCGGACAGGGACGGGGTATGGCTACACCTTC